This T cell receptor (beta chain) was profiled in a study of T cells in localized non-small cell lung cancer. Study results and limitations: Clonality of T cells reached its maximum in uninvolved adjacent lung, surpassing tumor.

A note on this clone: Its antigen is still unknown.

Profiled with immunoSEQ multiplex PCR; TCRdb holds only in-frame clones, not every one. Here the sample spans tens of thousands of clones, 70% to 90% being singletons. Germline V gene data show CDR1 as SEHNR and CDR2 as FQNEAQ (reference sequence). V lost 3 bases and J lost 4, with 9 bases in between. CDR3 length: 13 residues. The clonotype originates from a female donor older than 55 with stage I lung adenocarcinoma. V gene TRBV7-9 combines with J gene TRBJ1-2; perhaps TRBD1 as D (6 bases). Sequences were derived from peripheral blood, sampled before any cancer treatment. This CDR3 reads CASSLGTSYGYTF. CDR3 nucleotide sequence: TGTGCCAGCAGCTTGGGGACATCCTATGGCTACACCTTC.